The next 15 T cell receptor beta chains were all read from a single sample in a study of shared clonotypes between healthy human individuals. Profiling relied on immunoSEQ multiplex PCR, and the TCRdb table lists in-frame clones only, not all of them. The sample shows approximately 2.5 million clones, more than 80% of them seen only once. Sequencing was carried out using naive CD4+ T cells sorted from blood. This sample's subset: CD45RA+ positively selected. The origin of the receptors is a man aged 18 to 30 in good health.

The chain joins TRBV6-1 to TRBJ2-5; D remains ambiguous. The CDR3 has 15 amino acids. The germline V and J ends were trimmed by 0 bases and 4 bases, with 12 bases remaining between them. Per the germline V gene, CDR1 is MNHNS and CDR2 is SASEGT. The CDR3 sequence is CASSEALSGTETQYF. DNA of the CDR3: TGTGCCAGCAGTGAAGCGTTGTCAGGCACAGAGACCCAGTACTTC.

CDR3 nucleotide sequence: TGTGCCAGCAGCTTACCAGTCCAAGGTTCACCCCTCCACTTT. Translation gives CASSLPVQGSPLHF. The chain combines TRBV11-2 with TRBJ1-6; D is uncertain. The CDR3 sequence is 14 residues long. V lost 2 bases, J lost 9 bases, and 11 bases lay in between. Germline V gives CDR1 SGHAT, CDR2 FQNNGV.

V usage is TRBV5-1 and J usage is TRBJ2-2, with 9 bases fitting TRBD2. V lost 5 bases to trimming and J lost 6 bases; unmatched junction nucleotides: 23. The CDR3 extends over 20 amino acids. CDR1 is SGHRS, CDR2 YFSETQ, per germline. This CDR3 is CASSPDRFNRGRAVSGELFF. CDR3 DNA: TGCGCCAGCAGTCCGGACAGATTTAACCGCGGGAGGGCCGTGTCCGGGGAGCTGTTTTTT.

The chain links TRBV6-6 to TRBJ2-7, with D unclear. Germline-derived CDR1 and CDR2 are MNHNY and SVGAGI (reference sequence). The V end lost 4 bases, the J end lost 0 bases, and 7 bases lay between the germline ends. This CDR3 spans 13 amino acids. The CDR3 loop reads CASSSFISYEQYF. CDR3 in DNA: TGTGCCAGCAGTTCCTTTATCTCCTACGAGCAGTACTTC.

The rearrangement uses TRBV30 and TRBJ2-2; D remains ambiguous. Germline V gene data show CDR1 as GTSNPN and CDR2 as SVGIG (reference sequence). The germline V and J ends were trimmed by 0 bases and 1 base, with 6 bases remaining between them. CDR3 length: 14 residues. The CDR3 bases are TGTGCCTGGAGTGTATCACGGAACACCGGGGAGCTGTTTTTT. Protein: CAWSVSRNTGELFF.

Comments on this clone: Other DNA sequences in the same sample also yield this CDR3. The chain joins TRBV2 to TRBJ1-1; D ambiguous. Per germline, CDR1 SNHLY and CDR2 FYNNEI. The CDR3 has 13 residues. Trimming took off 6 bases at V and 2 bases at J, with 10 bases between the two ends. The CDR3 is CASRAEFNTEAFF. CDR3 coding DNA: TGTGCCAGCAGGGCGGAATTTAACACTGAAGCTTTCTTT.

J is TRBJ1-3 and V is TRBV4-1; perhaps TRBD1 as D (6 bases). The length of the CDR3 is 18 residues. In germline, CDR1 is MGHRA, CDR2 YSYEKL. The V and J ends lost 3 bases and 3 bases respectively, with 21 bases between them. The CDR3 coding sequence is TGCGCCAGCAGCCAGGGGGACATGTCTTGGGGTTTTGGAAACACCATATATTTT. Translating gives CASSQGDMSWGFGNTIYF.

The CDR3 sequence is CASSQEDTNQPQHF. The CDR3 DNA reads TGCGCCAGCAGCCAAGAGGACACCAATCAGCCCCAGCATTTT. V and J are TRBV4-1 and TRBJ1-5; D possibly corresponds to TRBD1 (5 bases). Deletions cut 0 bases from V and 3 bases from J, with 6 bases between. CDR3 size: 14 residues. CDR1 and CDR2 from the germline V gene are MGHRA and YSYEKL.

The V and J genes are TRBV5-8 and TRBJ2-5, with 7 positions matching TRBD1. J gave up 5 bases and V 4 bases, and 17 bases lay outside the gene matches. The CDR3 is made up of 17 amino acids. Germline V gene lookup returns CDR1 SGHTS and CDR2 YDEGEE. The CDR3: CASSPGQAFTSYETQYF. The CDR3, as DNA: TGTGCCAGCAGCCCCGGACAGGCTTTTACTTCATACGAGACCCAGTACTTC.

The chain links TRBV12-5 to TRBJ1-1; tentative D call: TRBD1 (6 bases). Germline V lookup: CDR1 LGHNT, CDR2 FRNRAP. Trimming shortened V by 1 base and J by 9 bases, and 12 bases separated the two germline ends. There are 13 residues in the CDR3. The CDR3 nucleotides are TGTGCTAGTGGTTTGGCCCCCGGGGGGCAAGCTTTCTTT. It yields the protein CASGLAPGGQAFF.

The rearrangement joins TRBV19 to TRBJ1-3, with TRBD1 as a possible D gene (6 bases). The CDR3 runs to 16 residues. Germline lookup yields CDR1 LNHDA and CDR2 SQIVND (reference sequence). The V end was cut by 7 bases, the J end by 0 bases, with 16 bases between. CDR3 nucleotides: TGTGCCAGTAAGCGGGTCCGAGGGGGCTCTGGAAACACCATATATTTT. This gives the protein CASKRVRGGSGNTIYF. The full variable domain, its missing parts supplied by reference TRBV19 and TRBJ1-3, is DGGITQSPKYLFRKEGQNVTLSCEQNLNHDAMYWYRQDPGQGLRLIYYSQIVNDFQKGDIAEGYSVSREKKESFPLTVTSAQKNPTAFYLCASKRVRGGSGNTIYFGEGSWLTVV.

The chain recombines TRBV4-2 with TRBJ2-7; D remains unclear. The germline CDR1 and CDR2 sequences are LGHNA and YNFKEQ. This CDR3 spans 15 amino acids. V was trimmed by 5 bases and J by 2 bases, leaving 16 bases between them. This chain's CDR3 is CASSAATGPPYEQYF. The CDR3 DNA reads as TGTGCCAGCAGCGCGGCGACGGGTCCCCCCTACGAGCAGTACTTC.

As DNA, the CDR3 is TGTGCCTGGAGTGTAGGGACTAAGGGTCTTTTAACAGAGACCCAGTACTTC. Translation: CAWSVGTKGLLTETQYF. The chain carries TRBV30 and TRBJ2-5, with 7 bases aligning to TRBD2. Per germline, CDR1 GTSNPN and CDR2 SVGIG (reference sequence). This CDR3 has 17 residues. The V gene end was trimmed by 0 bases and the J gene end by 4 bases; junction bases not matched to a gene: 14.

The chain joins TRBV6-6 to TRBJ2-7; no definite D call. This CDR3 contains 13 residues. The germline V and J ends were trimmed by 6 bases and 5 bases, with 14 bases remaining between them. From germline, CDR1 is MNHNY and CDR2 SVGAGI (reference sequence). Here the CDR3 reads CASRTVLKDEQYF. The CDR3 DNA follows: TGTGCCAGCAGGACCGTACTGAAGGACGAGCAGTACTTC.

This clone was seen a single time. The sample holds other DNA sequences that translate to the same CDR3. The rearrangement joins TRBV10-1 to TRBJ2-2; D may be TRBD1 (7 bases). CDR3 length: 14 amino acids. The germline V and J ends were trimmed by 2 bases and 5 bases, with 9 bases remaining between them. Germline loops: CDR1 WNHNN, CDR2 SYGVQD (reference sequence). The CDR3 region has the DNA TGCGCCAGCAGTGAGGCAGGGGGGACCGGGGAGCTGTTTTTT. Protein: CASSEAGGTGELFF.